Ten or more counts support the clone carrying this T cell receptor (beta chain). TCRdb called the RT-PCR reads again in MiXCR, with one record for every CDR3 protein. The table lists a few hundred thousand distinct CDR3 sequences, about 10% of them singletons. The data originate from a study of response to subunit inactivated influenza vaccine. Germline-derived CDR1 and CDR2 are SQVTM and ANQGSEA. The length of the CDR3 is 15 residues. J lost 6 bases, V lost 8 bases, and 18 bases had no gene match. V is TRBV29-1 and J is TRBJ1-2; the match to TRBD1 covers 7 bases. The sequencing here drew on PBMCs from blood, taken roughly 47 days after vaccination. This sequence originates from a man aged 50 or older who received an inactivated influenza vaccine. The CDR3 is CSTEVRQGPWDGYTF. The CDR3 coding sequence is TGCAGCACCGAGGTTAGACAGGGACCTTGGGATGGCTACACCTTC.